The 24 T cell receptor beta chains below were found in one sample sequenced in a study of blood T cells in healthy people across ages. A second roughly 6 to 11 cycle PCR used barcoded and J-beta primers. In TCRdb, the 5' RACE reads were re-called with MiXCR into one record per CDR3 protein. The repertoire holds hundreds of thousands of distinct CDR3 sequences, approximately 30% seen once, with 15% to 19% in the top ten. Sample: blood. The receptor set was obtained from a woman of 80 years or more in good health.

V usage is TRBV7-2 and J usage is TRBJ1-2; D is uncertain. Trimming took 3 bases from V and 8 from J, leaving 13 bases between them. CDR3 length equals 13 residues. CDR1 is SGHTA and CDR2 is FQGNSA in the germline V gene. The CDR3: CASSLEGQRGYTF. The DNA of the CDR3 is TGTGCCAGCAGCTTGGAAGGGCAACGGGGCTACACCTTC.

This clonotype was counted only a few times. A read error may explain this, as a much larger clone is one base away. This chain connects TRBV6-6 to TRBJ2-6; 8 nucleotides align to TRBD1. From germline, CDR1 is MNHNY and CDR2 SVGAGI (reference sequence). The CDR3 consists of 12 residues. CDR3 coding DNA: TGTGCCGCATCTCAGGGGGCCAACGTCCGGACTTTC. The encoded protein is CAASQGANVRTF.

This rearrangement joins TRBV9 to TRBJ1-2, with 7 bases matching TRBD1. With V trimmed by 0 bases and J by 2 bases, 7 bases remained unmatched. Germline V gene lookup returns CDR1 SGDLS and CDR2 YYNGEE. The CDR3 length is 16 residues. CDR3 coding DNA: TGTGCCAGCAGCGTAGAAGGGGGCTGGGCGAACTATGGCTACACCTTC. Translated: CASSVEGGWANYGYTF.

This clonotype turned up a few times. V gene TRBV16 combines with J gene TRBJ2-3, with D hard to call. This CDR3 is built from 15 residues. Germline CDR1 and CDR2: KGHSY and FQNENV. Trimming removed 0 bases from V and 5 bases from J, with 12 bases in between. CDR3 sequence: CASSQSVSFEDTQYF. CDR3 nucleotides: TGTGCCAGCAGCCAATCTGTTAGTTTTGAAGATACGCAGTATTTT.

This clonotype was counted at least ten times. J is TRBJ1-2 and V is TRBV29-1; no definite D call. CDR1 SQVTM and CDR2 ANQGSEA come from the germline V gene. V lost 7 bases and J lost 9, with 18 bases in between. The CDR3 covers 12 residues. For the CDR3, the DNA is TGCAGCGCAACTGACGCCGGCGGGCGCTACACCTTC. Amino acids: CSATDAGGRYTF.

Comments on this clonotype: One junction end disagrees with the germline gene, perhaps due to a read error. This chain uses TRBV25-1 with TRBJ1-4; D is ambiguous. The CDR3 covers 16 residues. The germline V gene has CDR1 MGHDK and CDR2 SYGVNS. The CDR3 DNA is TGTGCCAGCGGTGAATATCATGCAGGAATTAATGAAAAACTGTTTTTT. It codes for CASGEYHAGINEKLFF.

This chain links TRBV2 with TRBJ1-1; the D is unclear. The CDR3 length is 14 residues. Trimming left V 7 bases short and J 0 bases short, with 12 bases between. Germline lookup yields CDR1 SNHLY and CDR2 FYNNEI. The CDR3 sequence: CASTRSFVNTEAFF. The CDR3 region has the DNA TGTGCCAGCACCCGCAGTTTCGTGAACACTGAAGCTTTCTTT. Full variable domain (missing parts from reference TRBV2 and TRBJ1-1): EPEVTQTPSHQVTQMGQEVILRCVPISNHLYFYWYRQILGQKVEFLVSFYNNEISEKSEIFDDQFSVERPDGSNFTLKIRSTKLEDSAMYFCASTRSFVNTEAFFGQGTRLTVV.

This clonotype was observed at least ten times. This chain joins TRBV6-6 and TRBJ2-1; D may be TRBD2 (5 bases). V shed 2 bases and J shed 6 bases, with 11 bases lying between them. Germline CDR1 and CDR2: MNHNY and SVGAGI (reference sequence). The CDR3 sequence is 14 residues long. The CDR3 region is CASSYLSRGNEQFF. The CDR3 DNA reads TGTGCCAGCAGTTACCTTTCTCGGGGCAATGAGCAGTTCTTC.

This clonotype has a count of ten or more. For the CDR3, the DNA is TGTGCCAGCAACCCGGCGAACACCGGGGAGCTGTTTTTT. Protein sequence: CASNPANTGELFF. The chain is built from TRBV6-6 and TRBJ2-2, with unresolved D. Germline V gene data show CDR1 as MNHNY and CDR2 as SVGAGI (reference sequence). This CDR3 has 13 amino acids. V lost 7 bases, J lost 0 bases, and 6 bases lay in between.

At least ten counts were recorded for this clonotype. The chain has TRBV5-1 and TRBJ2-5, with D uncertain. CDR3 length: 14 amino acids. The germline gives CDR1 SGHRS, CDR2 YFSETQ. V was shortened by 5 bases and J by 0 bases, with 11 bases between the two germline ends. The CDR3 DNA is TGCGCCAGCAGGAAAGCGACAAACCAAGAGACCCAGTACTTC. Amino acid sequence: CASRKATNQETQYF.

This clonotype was observed at least ten times. V is TRBV27 and J is TRBJ1-4; D might be TRBD1 (5 bases). With 6 bases removed from V and 5 bases from J, the gap between germline ends came to 10 bases. Germline CDR1 MNHEY, CDR2 SMNVEV (reference sequence). The CDR3 length is 13 residues. The CDR3, as DNA: TGTGCCAGCAGACCCGACAGAAATGAAAAACTGTTTTTT. Protein product: CASRPDRNEKLFF.

Concerning this clonotype itself: A much bigger clone sits one base away, suggesting this may be a read error. Here the CDR3 DNA reads TGCAGCGCGGGGGAGCATATAGATACGCAGTATTTT. This sequence encodes CSAGEHIDTQYF. The chain recombines TRBV20-1 with TRBJ2-3, with 7 bases aligning to TRBD2. Germline V lookup: CDR1 DFQATT, CDR2 SNEGSKA (reference sequence). The CDR3 is 12 residues long.

This chain links TRBV20-1 with TRBJ1-6, with TRBD1 as a possible D gene (6 bases). V shed 4 bases and J shed 6 bases, with 13 bases lying between them. Germline V CDR1 and CDR2: DFQATT, SNEGSKA (reference sequence). The CDR3 has 14 amino acids. The DNA of the CDR3 is TGCAGTGCTACGGCAGGGGTGGTTAATTCACCCCTCCACTTT. Residues: CSATAGVVNSPLHF.

This clonotype was detected only a few times. The rearrangement links TRBV4-3 to TRBJ2-1, with a weak D call TRBD2 (5 bases). The CDR3 has 15 residues. Germline V gene lookup returns CDR1 LGHNA and CDR2 YSLEER. Trimming cost V 1 base and J 0 bases, with 7 bases left between them. For the CDR3, the DNA is TGCGCCAGCAGCCAAGTTCGGGGCTCCTACAATGAGCAGTTCTTC. Amino acid sequence: CASSQVRGSYNEQFF.

A word on this clonotype: Possible read error: a much larger clone is one base away. The chain links TRBV30 to TRBJ1-2; tentative D call: TRBD1 (5 bases). V gave up 5 bases and J gave up 5 bases, with 18 bases separating them. CDR1 and CDR2 from the germline V gene are GTSNPN and SVGIG (reference sequence). The CDR3 sequence is 14 residues long. The CDR3, as DNA: TGTGCCTGGCTCCGGGGCAGGGCGTTGTATGGCTACACCTTC. This encodes CAWLRGRALYGYTF.

At least ten counts were recorded for this clonotype. This chain uses TRBV6-2 or TRBV6-3 with TRBJ2-1, with unresolved D. Germline CDR1 MNHEY, CDR2 SVGEGT. This CDR3 spans 12 amino acids. The germline V and J ends were trimmed by 4 bases and 4 bases, with 5 bases remaining between them. CDR3 nucleotide sequence: TGTGCCAGCAGTTCTTATTACAATGAGCAGTTCTTC. The encoded protein is CASSSYYNEQFF.

The CDR3 nucleotides are TGTGCCAGCAGCCAAGGTTGGTTAGCGGGGGAGATGGCCACAGATACGCAGTATTTT. It is translated as CASSQGWLAGEMATDTQYF. The chain recombines TRBV3-1 with TRBJ2-3; 9 nucleotides match TRBD2. The CDR3 is made up of 19 amino acids. V lost 1 base and J lost 2; bases outside the gene matches: 13. Germline CDR1 LGHDT, CDR2 YNNKEL (reference sequence).

J is TRBJ2-5 and V is TRBV9, with unresolved D. The J call is in doubt because the DNA end fits TRBJ2-7 better. CDR1 and CDR2 (germline): SGDLS, YYNGEE. The CDR3 covers 14 residues. The CDR3 region is CASSVGQVATEQYF. The CDR3 DNA reads as TGTGCCAGCAGCGTAGGCCAGGTCGCTACCGAGCAGTACTTC.

This clonotype has a count of ten or more. V is TRBV7-6 and J is TRBJ2-2; D is unclear. Trimming pared 3 bases from V and 4 bases from J, leaving 3 bases between. Looked up from germline, CDR1 is SGHVS and CDR2 is FNYEAQ. The CDR3 is 12 amino acids. This CDR3 is CASSFTTGELFF. Here the CDR3 DNA reads TGTGCCAGCAGCTTTACCACCGGGGAGCTGTTTTTT.

Regarding this clonotype: One junction end does not reproduce the germline sequence, and a read error may be involved. The V gene is TRBV7-2, the J gene TRBJ2-5, with TRBD2 identical over 12 bases. This CDR3 comprises 15 residues. Germline V CDR1 and CDR2: SGHTA, FQGNSA. The CDR3 DNA reads TGTGCCGGCAGCCTAGCGGGGGGGCGGTTCAGTGAGCAGTACTTC. Translating it yields CAGSLAGGRFSEQYF.

This clonotype was recorded a few times. The V call is TRBV5-5, the J call TRBJ1-2; 9 bases agree with TRBD1. Per the germline V gene, CDR1 is SGHKS and CDR2 is YYEKEE (reference sequence). The CDR3 is made up of 14 amino acids. Trimming cost V 4 bases and J 3 bases; bases outside gene matches: 4. CDR3 amino acids: CASSRRDRDYGYTF. CDR3 sequence (DNA): TGTGCCAGCAGCCGAAGGGACAGGGACTATGGCTACACCTTC.

CDR3 sequence: CASSLDPAGHEKLFF. The CDR3 coding sequence is TGTGCCAGCAGCCTGGACCCCGCAGGACATGAAAAACTGTTTTTT. The V gene is TRBV7-8, the J gene TRBJ1-4; D is unclear. The CDR3 has 15 residues. The V gene lost 5 bases and the J gene lost 6 bases, with 16 bases spanning the gap. CDR1 is SGHVS and CDR2 is FQNEAQ in the germline V gene. Filled out from reference TRBV7-8 and TRBJ1-4, the complete variable domain reads GAGVSQSPRYKVAKRGQDVALRCDPISGHVSLFWYQQALGQGPEFLTYFQNEAQLDKSGLPSDRFFAERPEGSVSTLKIQRTQQEDSAVYLCASSLDPAGHEKLFFGSGTQLSVL.

This clonotype appeared a few times. The chain recombines TRBV5-5 with TRBJ1-1; D perhaps matches TRBD1 (6 bases). Germline V gene lookup returns CDR1 SGHKS and CDR2 YYEKEE (reference sequence). The germline V and J ends were trimmed by 4 bases and 5 bases, with 18 bases remaining between them. The CDR3 is 15 amino acids. As DNA, the CDR3 is TGTGCCAGCAGCCCTCCGGGGACAAGGAGGACTGAAGCTTTCTTT. The encoded protein is CASSPPGTRRTEAFF. The full variable domain, completed using reference TRBV5-5 and TRBJ1-1, is DAGVTQSPTHLIKTRGQQVTLRCSPISGHKSVSWYQQVLGQGPQFIFQYYEKEERGRGNFPDRFSARQFPNYSSELNVNALLLGDSALYLCASSPPGTRRTEAFFGQGTRLTVV.

This chain joins TRBV20-1 and TRBJ1-4; D gene ambiguous. The CDR3 runs 11 residues. Germline V lookup: CDR1 DFQATT, CDR2 SNEGSKA (reference sequence). Deletions cut 4 bases from V and 7 bases from J, with 7 bases between. The CDR3 spells CSAIRSEKLFF. The DNA of the CDR3 is TGCAGTGCTATTCGCTCTGAAAAACTGTTTTTT.